The following is a T cell receptor (beta chain) sequence with its context. Using immunoSEQ multiplex PCR, the repertoire was profiled, and TCRdb retains in-frame clones only, with some absent. This table holds about 87,000 clones, around 87% found once. The source of the sample is a study of radiotherapy plus CTLA-4 blockade in lung cancer. Study as a whole: Objective responses emerged in roughly 20% of patients, and 31% attained disease control.

Deletions cut 0 bases from V and 0 bases from J, with 7 bases between. Per germline, CDR1 SGDLS and CDR2 YYNGEE. The CDR3 sequence is 15 residues long. Sequenced here: peripheral blood, sampled from a patient treated with radiotherapy plus ipilimumab. The receptor's source is a human donor with non-small cell lung cancer that progressed on radiotherapy plus ipilimumab. The J gene is TRBJ1-3, the V gene TRBV9, with D unclear. The CDR3 sequence: CASSVGQVSGNTIYF. The CDR3, as DNA: TGTGCCAGCAGCGTAGGGCAGGTCTCTGGAAACACCATATATTTT.